Following are 25 T cell receptor beta chains from one sample sequenced in a study of T cell changes during pregnancy in multiple sclerosis. Clones were read by immunoSEQ multiplex PCR, and TCRdb kept only the in-frame ones, dropping some. The sample contains about 110,000 clones, roughly 89% of which appear only once. The material was peripheral blood, obtained before pregnancy. These receptors were collected from a female donor with multiple sclerosis, enrolled in a pregnancy study.

Only one count was recorded for this clone. This CDR3 reads CASSPLPTAGDTEAFF. The DNA for the CDR3 is TGTGCCAGCTCACCACTCCCGACAGCGGGGGACACTGAAGCTTTCTTT. The V call is TRBV18, the J call TRBJ1-1; possibly TRBD1 for D (5 bases). The CDR3 length is 16 residues. The V gene's germline CDR1 is KGHSH and CDR2 LQKENI. Between the trimmed V and J ends, which lost 1 base and 3 bases, there was a span of 15 bases.

The chain joins TRBV7-3 to TRBJ2-2, with D hard to call. There are 12 residues in the CDR3. From germline, CDR1 is SGHTA and CDR2 FQGTGA. Trimming stripped 3 bases from V and 9 bases from J, with 8 bases between. CDR3 bases: TGTGCCAGCAGCTTTTATGGCAGGGAGCTGTTTTTT. It specifies CASSFYGRELFF.

The chain couples TRBV10-3 to TRBJ2-1; TRBD1 is a possible D gene (8 bases). The germline CDR1 and CDR2 sequences are ENHRY and SYGVKD. The CDR3 length is 20 residues. Deletions cut 3 bases from V and 2 bases from J, with 26 bases between. CDR3 loop: CAISDSKPQTGEGAYNEQFF. For the CDR3, the DNA is TGTGCCATCAGTGACTCCAAACCCCAGACAGGGGAGGGGGCCTACAATGAGCAGTTCTTC.

J is TRBJ2-5 and V is TRBV11-3, with TRBD1 identical over 7 bases. Germline assignment: CDR1 SGHNT and CDR2 YENEEA. The CDR3 is 15 residues long. V was clipped by 2 bases and J by 2 bases; unmatched bases: 5. CDR3 nucleotide sequence: TGTGCCAGCAGCTTAATGGGGACAGCACAAGAGACCCAGTACTTC. This encodes CASSLMGTAQETQYF.

The chain joins TRBV19 to TRBJ1-5, with TRBD1 matching 9 bases. V gave up 7 bases and J gave up 6 bases; unmatched junction bases: 7. The CDR3 sequence is 14 residues long. The germline gives CDR1 LNHDA, CDR2 SQIVND (reference sequence). The CDR3 bases are TGTGCCAGTAACTCACAGGGGGCGAGTCAGCCCCAGCATTTT. Its translation is CASNSQGASQPQHF. The entire variable domain, with the rest obtained from reference TRBV19 and TRBJ1-5, is as follows: DGGITQSPKYLFRKEGQNVTLSCEQNLNHDAMYWYRQDPGQGLRLIYYSQIVNDFQKGDIAEGYSVSREKKESFPLTVTSAQKNPTAFYLCASNSQGASQPQHFGDGTRLSIL.

The V call is TRBV15, the J call TRBJ2-7; 11 bases line up with TRBD2. CDR3 length: 16 amino acids. J was trimmed by 4 bases and V by 0 bases; bases with no gene match: 5. CDR1 is LNHNV, CDR2 YYDKDF, per germline (reference sequence). CDR3 nucleotides: TGTGCCACCAGCAGAGATCGGGCTAGCGGGAGGTACGAGCAGTACTTC. Translated, it gives CATSRDRASGRYEQYF.

The genes are TRBV15 and TRBJ2-7, with 9 nucleotides matching TRBD1. The CDR3 loop spans 15 amino acids. The J segment lost 6 bases and the V segment lost 4 bases, leaving 10 bases of the junction unmatched. The germline V gene encodes CDR1 LNHNV and CDR2 YYDKDF (reference sequence). CDR3 loop: CATSTITGTGLEQYF. CDR3 nucleotide sequence: TGTGCCACCAGCACTATCACCGGGACAGGGCTCGAGCAGTACTTC. Based on the CDR3 plus reference TRBV15 and TRBJ2-7, the full variable domain is DAMVIQNPRYQVTQFGKPVTLSCSQTLNHNVMYWYQQKSSQAPKLLFHYYDKDFNNEADTPDNFQSRRPNTSFCFLDIRSPGLGDTAMYLCATSTITGTGLEQYFGPGTRLTVT.

The J gene is TRBJ2-3, the V gene TRBV30; 7 nucleotides align to TRBD2. With 2 bases clipped from V and 1 base from J, the junction kept 12 bases outside the gene matches. Germline lookup yields CDR1 GTSNPN and CDR2 SVGIG (reference sequence). The CDR3 runs to 17 residues. The DNA for the CDR3 is TGTGCCTGGAGTTCCTCGACTAGCTCCTCTGGCACAGATACGCAGTATTTT. This encodes CAWSSSTSSSGTDTQYF. The full variable domain, its missing parts supplied by reference TRBV30 and TRBJ2-3, is SQTIHQWPATLVQPVGSPLSLECTVEGTSNPNLYWYRQAAGRGLQLLFYSVGIGQISSEVPQNLSASRPQDRQFILSSKKLLLSDSGFYLCAWSSSTSSSGTDTQYFGPGTRLTVL.

This clone was recorded once. The chain couples TRBV6-6 to TRBJ2-1; perhaps TRBD2 as D (6 bases). The V gene lost 2 bases and the J gene lost 4 bases, with 6 bases spanning the gap. CDR3 length: 13 residues. From germline, CDR1 is MNHNY and CDR2 SVGAGI (reference sequence). In nucleotides, the CDR3 is TGTGCCAGCAGTTACAGCGGGTACAATGAGCAGTTCTTC. It translates to CASSYSGYNEQFF.

The chain uses TRBV4-2 and TRBJ1-5; 11 bases line up with TRBD1. The CDR3 consists of 17 residues. V shed 4 bases and J 6 bases; nucleotides not matched to a gene: 11. Looked up from germline, CDR1 is LGHNA and CDR2 is YNFKEQ. The CDR3 DNA reads as TGTGCCAGCAGCCCCGGGACAGGGGGGCAAGTTGGTCAGCCCCAGCATTTT. This encodes CASSPGTGGQVGQPQHF.

V usage is TRBV6-1 and J usage is TRBJ2-3; 13 bases fit TRBD2. The CDR3 extends over 15 amino acids. Losses at the gene ends were 8 bases for V and 2 bases for J; bases not matched to a gene: 4. Germline values: CDR1 MNHNS, CDR2 SASEGT. The CDR3 here is CASRGLAGTTDTQYF. Written as DNA, the CDR3 is TGTGCCAGCCGGGGACTAGCGGGGACCACAGATACGCAGTATTTT.

V usage is TRBV4-3 and J usage is TRBJ2-7, with a weak D call TRBD1 (6 bases). The CDR3 length is 14 residues. Germline V gene lookup returns CDR1 LGHNA and CDR2 YSLEER. V lost 4 bases and J 3 bases, leaving 13 bases between the germline ends. The CDR3 protein is CASSPSQGNYEQYF. The CDR3 DNA is TGCGCCAGCAGCCCCAGTCAGGGGAACTACGAGCAGTACTTC.

This clone showed up just a few times. The CDR3 coding sequence is TGTGCCAGCAGCTTGAGGTCGGGGGGAACCTACGAGCAGTACTTC. Translating it yields CASSLRSGGTYEQYF. The chain uses TRBV5-5 and TRBJ2-7, with 7 positions matching TRBD2. Per germline, CDR1 SGHKS and CDR2 YYEKEE (reference sequence). V shed 1 base and J 2 bases; nucleotides not matched to a gene: 6. The CDR3 has 15 residues.

The chain couples TRBV9 to TRBJ1-1, with TRBD1 matching over 10 bases. The CDR3 has 18 amino acids. Germline V gene data show CDR1 as SGDLS and CDR2 as YYNGEE. V shed 4 bases, J shed 0 bases, and the junction held 12 bases outside the gene matches. CDR3 protein: CASSQRAGQGSLNTEAFF. CDR3 coding DNA: TGTGCCAGCAGCCAAAGAGCGGGACAGGGGTCGTTGAACACTGAAGCTTTCTTT.

This chain joins TRBV12-2 and TRBJ2-7; no DNA check was done on the table's D call, TRBD1. TRBV12-2 is a pseudogene. The length of the CDR3 is 17 residues. CDR3 DNA sequence: TGTGCAAGTCGCCCCCAGGACAGGGCTGGTACGTCCTACGAGCAGTACTTC. This codes for CASRPQDRAGTSYEQYF.

The chain joins TRBV6-6 to TRBJ1-2; 10 bases match TRBD1. V shed 2 bases, J shed 2 bases, and the junction held 5 bases outside the gene matches. The CDR3 totals 16 residues. Per the germline V gene, CDR1 is MNHNY and CDR2 is SVGAGI (reference sequence). The CDR3 DNA reads as TGTGCCAGCAGTTACGGGGGGGACAGGGGAAACTATGGCTACACCTTC. It specifies CASSYGGDRGNYGYTF.

As concerns this clone: The sample contains more than one DNA sequence encoding this CDR3. J is TRBJ2-1 and V is TRBV5-1; 11 bases line up with TRBD2. This CDR3 spans 15 amino acids. CDR1 SGHRS and CDR2 YFSETQ come from the germline V gene. Losses at the gene ends were 0 bases for V and 7 bases for J; bases not matched to a gene: 3. In DNA, the CDR3 is TGCGCCAGCAGCTTGGGACTAGCGGGATATAATGAGCAGTTCTTC. This encodes CASSLGLAGYNEQFF.

The rearrangement joins TRBV11-3 to TRBJ2-1; 13 positions match TRBD2. The V segment lost 3 bases and the J segment 6 bases; nucleotides outside the gene matches: 5. CDR1 is SGHNT, CDR2 YENEEA, per germline. The CDR3 runs 16 residues. The CDR3 DNA reads as TGTGCCAGCAGCTTCTCCGGGACTAGCGGGGCCAATGAGCAGTTCTTC. Amino acids: CASSFSGTSGANEQFF.

The rearrangement links TRBV7-9 to TRBJ2-5, with TRBD2 matching 8 bases. Germline V gene data show CDR1 as SEHNR and CDR2 as FQNEAQ (reference sequence). The CDR3 covers 16 residues. The V and J ends lost 1 base and 1 base, in that order; junction bases with no gene match: 5. The DNA of the CDR3 is TGTGCCAGCAGCTTAGGAGGTAGCGGGATCCAAGAGACCCAGTACTTC. Translation gives CASSLGGSGIQETQYF.

The gene calls are TRBV6-4 and TRBJ2-3; 11 bases line up with TRBD2. The CDR3 runs to 15 residues. Germline loops: CDR1 MRHNA, CDR2 SNTAGT. Trimming cost V 3 bases and J 2 bases; bases outside gene matches: 1. The CDR3 bases are TGTGCCAGCAGTGAGACTAGCGGGGCCACAGATACGCAGTATTTT. Its protein product is CASSETSGATDTQYF.

The chain employs TRBV2 and TRBJ2-5; tentative D call: TRBD1 (5 bases). This CDR3 is 14 amino acids long. Trimming took 4 bases from V and 4 from J, leaving 13 bases between them. The germline gives CDR1 SNHLY, CDR2 FYNNEI. CDR3 bases: TGTGCCAGCAGTGCTGAGACAGTAACAGAGACCCAGTACTTC. Translated, it gives CASSAETVTETQYF. Complete variable domain (other parts from reference TRBV2 and TRBJ2-5): EPEVTQTPSHQVTQMGQEVILRCVPISNHLYFYWYRQILGQKVEFLVSFYNNEISEKSEIFDDQFSVERPDGSNFTLKIRSTKLEDSAMYFCASSAETVTETQYFGPGTRLLVL.

The gene calls are TRBV14 and TRBJ2-1, with TRBD2 matching over 7 bases. The CDR3 has 14 residues. Germline CDR1 reads SGHDN; CDR2 reads FVKESK. J gave up 6 bases and V 4 bases, and 6 bases lay outside the gene matches. The CDR3 bases are TGTGCCAGCAGCCTGCGGGAGAGTCGCAATGAGCAGTTCTTC. This encodes CASSLRESRNEQFF.

The CDR3 loop is CASSSPGGETQYF. The CDR3 DNA reads TGTGCCAGCAGTTCGCCAGGGGGGGAGACCCAGTACTTC. This chain joins TRBV28 and TRBJ2-5; perhaps TRBD1 as D (7 bases). The CDR3 is made up of 13 amino acids. V was shortened by 4 bases and J by 5 bases, with 11 bases between the two germline ends. Germline loops: CDR1 MDHEN, CDR2 SYDVKM.

The rearrangement uses TRBV5-1 and TRBJ1-2; no firm D call. Trimming cost V 4 bases and J 3 bases, with 22 bases left between them. CDR3 length: 17 residues. Germline values: CDR1 SGHRS, CDR2 YFSETQ. The CDR3 sequence is CASSAEQNPDWYYGYTF. For the CDR3, the DNA is TGCGCCAGCAGCGCGGAACAAAACCCGGACTGGTACTATGGCTACACCTTC.

V and J are TRBV5-8 and TRBJ1-4; possibly TRBD1 for D (5 bases). The CDR3 sequence is 16 residues long. V was shortened by 0 bases and J by 0 bases, with 9 bases between the two germline ends. Germline values: CDR1 SGHTS, CDR2 YDEGEE. The chain's CDR3 is CASSLVGEATNEKLFF. CDR3 DNA sequence: TGTGCCAGCAGCTTGGTAGGGGAAGCAACTAATGAAAAACTGTTTTTT. Combining the CDR3 with reference TRBV5-8 and TRBJ1-4 gives the whole variable domain EAGVTQSPTHLIKTRGQQATLRCSPISGHTSVYWYQQALGLGLQFLLWYDEGEERNRGNFPPRFSGRQFPNYSSELNVNALELEDSALYLCASSLVGEATNEKLFFGSGTQLSVL.